The 7 T cell receptor beta chains listed next were all sequenced from one sample in a study of low-dose radiotherapy and immunotherapy resistance in tumors. The time point denotes: before trial treatment. TRAV- and TRBV-specific primers were used for first-strand cDNA, which covered alpha and beta chains. TCR amplification used 20 to 25 PCR cycles, a constant-region primer and a V-primer adapter. TCRdb independently ran MiXCR on the reads; one entry per CDR3 protein. The table records 75,000 to 95,000 distinct CDR3 sequences, about 19% of them present only once. Sequenced material: PBMCs, taken before treatment. The receptor source for this set is a male donor with prostate cancer.

This clonotype occurred many times. The V and J genes are TRBV5-1 and TRBJ2-7; 7 nucleotides agree with TRBD1. The germline gives CDR1 SGHRS, CDR2 YFSETQ. With V trimmed by 4 bases and J by 2 bases, 12 bases remained unmatched. The CDR3 contains 16 residues. This CDR3 is CASSPHMTGKPYEQYF. CDR3 in DNA: TGCGCCAGCAGCCCTCATATGACAGGGAAGCCCTACGAGCAGTACTTC.

There are many counts of this clonotype. The V call is TRBV19, the J call TRBJ2-1; TRBD1 agrees at 7 bases. CDR1 is LNHDA and CDR2 is SQIVND in the germline V gene (reference sequence). CDR3 size: 15 residues. V shed 0 bases, J shed 9 bases, and the junction held 8 bases outside the gene matches. CDR3 protein: CASSIEGVGGGEQFF. CDR3 nucleotide sequence: TGTGCCAGTAGTATAGAAGGCGTAGGGGGCGGTGAGCAGTTCTTC.

This clonotype came up many times. The V call is TRBV7-6, the J call TRBJ2-7; 9 bases match TRBD1. V shed 8 bases and J 0 bases; nucleotides not matched to a gene: 17. Germline assignment: CDR1 SGHVS and CDR2 FNYEAQ. The CDR3 loop spans 18 amino acids. CDR3: CASSHPTRTGANSYEQYF. The CDR3 coding sequence is TGTGCCAGCTCCCACCCCACAAGGACAGGGGCGAACTCCTACGAGCAGTACTTC.

This chain uses TRBV4-1 with TRBJ1-2; 8 bases agree with TRBD1. Unmatched junction bases numbered 8, after V lost 1 base and J lost 4 bases. The CDR3 sequence is 16 residues long. Looked up from germline, CDR1 is MGHRA and CDR2 is YSYEKL. The CDR3 loop reads CASSQGTWDRIYGYTF. DNA for the CDR3: TGCGCCAGCAGCCAAGGGACCTGGGACAGGATCTATGGCTACACCTTC.

This clonotype showed up many times. This chain uses TRBV24-1 with TRBJ2-1; possibly TRBD1 for D (11 bases). Germline CDR1 KGHDR, CDR2 SFDVKD. The CDR3 spans 21 residues. Trimming stripped 4 bases from V and 4 bases from J, with 31 bases between. The CDR3 DNA is TGTGCCACCAGTGAACTCACCGGGACAGGGGGTCTAGCGGGAGTTTACAATGAGCAGTTCTTC. Encoded protein: CATSELTGTGGLAGVYNEQFF.

This clonotype was seen ten or more times. The V call is TRBV15, the J call TRBJ2-6; D gene unclear. The CDR3 totals 15 residues. Germline V CDR1 and CDR2: LNHNV, YYDKDF (reference sequence). Trimming removed 4 bases from V and 0 bases from J, with 7 bases in between. As DNA, the CDR3 is TGTGCCACCAGCACCCCTCCCTCTGGGGCCAACGTCCTGACTTTC. Its translation is CATSTPPSGANVLTF.

This clonotype was recorded many times. This chain joins TRBV5-6 and TRBJ1-3; no definite D call. The CDR3 is 16 amino acids. Trimming stripped 1 base from V and 0 bases from J, with 11 bases between. Germline lookup yields CDR1 SGHDT and CDR2 YYEEEE. This chain's CDR3 is CASSLLAGVSGNTIYF. CDR3 DNA sequence: TGTGCCAGCAGCTTGTTAGCAGGCGTCTCTGGAAACACCATATATTTT.